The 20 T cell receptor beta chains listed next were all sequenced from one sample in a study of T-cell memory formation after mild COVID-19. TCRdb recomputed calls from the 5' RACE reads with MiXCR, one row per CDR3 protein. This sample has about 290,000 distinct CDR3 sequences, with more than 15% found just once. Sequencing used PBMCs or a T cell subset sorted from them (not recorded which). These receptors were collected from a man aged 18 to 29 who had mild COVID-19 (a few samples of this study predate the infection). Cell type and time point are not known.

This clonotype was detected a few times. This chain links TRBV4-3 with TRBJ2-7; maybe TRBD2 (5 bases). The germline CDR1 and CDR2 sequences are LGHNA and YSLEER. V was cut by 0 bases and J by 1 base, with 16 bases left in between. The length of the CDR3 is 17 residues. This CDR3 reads CASSQDLPGRGSYEQYV. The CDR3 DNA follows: TGCGCCAGCAGCCAAGATCTCCCCGGGCGAGGGTCCTACGAGCAGTACGTC.

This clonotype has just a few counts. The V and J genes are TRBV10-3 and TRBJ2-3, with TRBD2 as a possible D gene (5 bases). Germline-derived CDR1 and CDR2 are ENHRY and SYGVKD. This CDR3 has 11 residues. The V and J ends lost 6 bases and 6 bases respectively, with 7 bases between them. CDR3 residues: CAIRSGDTQYF. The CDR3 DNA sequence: TGTGCCATCAGATCGGGGGATACGCAGTATTTT.

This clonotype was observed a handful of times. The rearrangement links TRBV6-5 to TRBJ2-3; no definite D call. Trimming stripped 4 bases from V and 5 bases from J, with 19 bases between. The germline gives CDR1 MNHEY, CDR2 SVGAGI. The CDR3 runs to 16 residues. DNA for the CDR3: TGTGCCAGCAGTTCCTCACTCGCCGGGCCCTTAGATACGCAGTATTTT. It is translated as CASSSSLAGPLDTQYF.

CDR3 sequence reads: CASSSGQEETQYF. The DNA for the CDR3 is TGTGCCAGCAGTTCGGGACAGGAGGAGACCCAGTACTTC. V usage is TRBV6-2 or TRBV6-3 and J usage is TRBJ2-5, with 8 bases fitting TRBD1. The CDR3 loop spans 13 amino acids. J was trimmed by 5 bases and V by 4 bases; bases with no gene match: 3. Germline lookup yields CDR1 MNHEY and CDR2 SVGEGT.

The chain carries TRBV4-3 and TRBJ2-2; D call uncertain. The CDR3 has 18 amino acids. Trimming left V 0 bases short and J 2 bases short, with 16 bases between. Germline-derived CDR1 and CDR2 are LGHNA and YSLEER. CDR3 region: CASSQEVSARINTGELFF. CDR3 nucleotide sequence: TGCGCCAGCAGCCAAGAAGTTTCGGCTAGGATAAACACCGGGGAGCTGTTTTTT.

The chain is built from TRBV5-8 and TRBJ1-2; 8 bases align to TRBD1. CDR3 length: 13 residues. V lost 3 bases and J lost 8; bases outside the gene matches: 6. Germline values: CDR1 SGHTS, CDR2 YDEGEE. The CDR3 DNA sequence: TGTGCCAGCAGCTCCGGACAGGGAGAGGGCTACACCTTC. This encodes CASSSGQGEGYTF.

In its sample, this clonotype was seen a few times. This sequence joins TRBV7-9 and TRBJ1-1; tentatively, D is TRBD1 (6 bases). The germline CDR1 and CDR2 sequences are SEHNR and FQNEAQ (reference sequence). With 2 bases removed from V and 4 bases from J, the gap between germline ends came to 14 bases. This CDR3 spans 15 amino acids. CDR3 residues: CASSLRGAGFTEAFF. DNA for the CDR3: TGTGCCAGCAGCTTAAGGGGGGCAGGTTTCACTGAAGCTTTCTTT.

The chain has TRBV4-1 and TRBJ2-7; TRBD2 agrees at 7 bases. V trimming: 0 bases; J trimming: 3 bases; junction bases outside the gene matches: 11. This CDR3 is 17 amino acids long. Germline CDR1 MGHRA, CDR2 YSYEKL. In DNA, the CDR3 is TGCGCCAGCAGCCAAGAACCCCGGATCTCGGGGGGCTACGAGCAGTACTTC. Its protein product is CASSQEPRISGGYEQYF.

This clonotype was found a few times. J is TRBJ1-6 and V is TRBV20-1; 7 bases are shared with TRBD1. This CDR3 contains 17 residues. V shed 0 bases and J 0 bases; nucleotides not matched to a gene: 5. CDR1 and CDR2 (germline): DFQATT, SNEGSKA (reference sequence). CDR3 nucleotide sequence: TGCAGTGCTAGAGACCCACAGGGGAGCTCCTATAATTCACCCCTCCACTTT. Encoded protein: CSARDPQGSSYNSPLHF.

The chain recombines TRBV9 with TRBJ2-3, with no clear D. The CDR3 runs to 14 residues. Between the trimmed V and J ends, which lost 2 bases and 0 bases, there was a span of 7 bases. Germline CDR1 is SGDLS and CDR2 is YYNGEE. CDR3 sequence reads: CASSVGISTDTQYF. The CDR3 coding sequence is TGTGCCAGCAGCGTTGGGATCAGCACAGATACGCAGTATTTT. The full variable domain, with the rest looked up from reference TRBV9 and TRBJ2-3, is DSGVTQTPKHLITATGQRVTLRCSPRSGDLSVYWYQQSLDQGLQFLIQYYNGEERAKGNILERFSAQQFPDLHSELNLSSLELGDSALYFCASSVGISTDTQYFGPGTRLTVL.

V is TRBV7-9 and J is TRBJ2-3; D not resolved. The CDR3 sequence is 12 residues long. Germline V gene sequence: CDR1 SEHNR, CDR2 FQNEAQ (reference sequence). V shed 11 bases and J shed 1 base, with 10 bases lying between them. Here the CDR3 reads CAQRGGTDTQYF. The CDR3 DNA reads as TGTGCCCAACGCGGTGGCACAGATACGCAGTATTTT.

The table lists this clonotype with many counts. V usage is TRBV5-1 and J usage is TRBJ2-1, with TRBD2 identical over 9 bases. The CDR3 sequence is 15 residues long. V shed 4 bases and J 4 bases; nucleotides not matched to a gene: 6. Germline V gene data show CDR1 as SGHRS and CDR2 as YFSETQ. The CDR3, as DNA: TGCGCCAGCAGCCCGGGACTAGCTAGTTACAATGAGCAGTTCTTC. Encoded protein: CASSPGLASYNEQFF.

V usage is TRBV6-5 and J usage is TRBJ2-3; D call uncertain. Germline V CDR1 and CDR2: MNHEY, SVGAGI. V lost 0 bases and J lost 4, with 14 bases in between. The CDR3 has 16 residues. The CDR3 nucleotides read TGTGCCAGCAGTTACTCGATCCGCCGGTCAGCAGATACGCAGTATTTT. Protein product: CASSYSIRRSADTQYF.

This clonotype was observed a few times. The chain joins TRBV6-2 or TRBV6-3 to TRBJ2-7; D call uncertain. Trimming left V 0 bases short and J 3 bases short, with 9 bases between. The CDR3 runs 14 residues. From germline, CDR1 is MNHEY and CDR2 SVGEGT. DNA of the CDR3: TGTGCCAGCAGTTACTCGAAGCCATTCTACGAGCAGTACTTC. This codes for CASSYSKPFYEQYF.

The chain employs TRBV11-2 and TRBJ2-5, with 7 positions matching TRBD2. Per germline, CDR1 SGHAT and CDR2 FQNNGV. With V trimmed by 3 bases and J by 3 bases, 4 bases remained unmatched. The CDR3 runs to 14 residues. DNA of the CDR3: TGTGCCAGCAGCTTGGGAGGGCGAGAAGAGACCCAGTACTTC. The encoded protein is CASSLGGREETQYF.

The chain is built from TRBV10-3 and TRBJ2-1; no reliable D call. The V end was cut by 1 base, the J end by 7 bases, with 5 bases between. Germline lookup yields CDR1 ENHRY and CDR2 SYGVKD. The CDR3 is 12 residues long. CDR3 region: CAISEFGNEQFF. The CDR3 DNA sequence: TGTGCCATCAGTGAGTTCGGTAATGAGCAGTTCTTC.

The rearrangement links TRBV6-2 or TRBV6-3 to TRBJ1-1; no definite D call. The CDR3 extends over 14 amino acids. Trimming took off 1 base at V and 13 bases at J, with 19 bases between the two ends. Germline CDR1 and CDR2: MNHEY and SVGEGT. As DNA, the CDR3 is TGTGCCAGCAGTTACTTGTGGATGGAACCCTGGTTTTTCTTT. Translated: CASSYLWMEPWFFF.

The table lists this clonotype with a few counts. This CDR3 is CAIQASTGNTIYF. In DNA form, the CDR3 reads TGTGCCATCCAGGCCAGTACTGGAAACACCATATATTTT. The chain uses TRBV25-1 and TRBJ1-3; D gene uncertain. This CDR3 spans 13 amino acids. V lost 10 bases to trimming and J lost 2 bases, with 12 bases between them. Germline V gene data show CDR1 as MGHDK and CDR2 as SYGVNS. Full variable domain (outside the CDR3, taken from reference TRBV25-1 and TRBJ1-3): EADIYQTPRYLVIGTGKKITLECSQTMGHDKMYWYQQDPGMELHLIHYSYGVNSTEKGDLSSESTVSRIRTEHFPLTLESARPSHTSQYLCAIQASTGNTIYFGEGSWLTVV.

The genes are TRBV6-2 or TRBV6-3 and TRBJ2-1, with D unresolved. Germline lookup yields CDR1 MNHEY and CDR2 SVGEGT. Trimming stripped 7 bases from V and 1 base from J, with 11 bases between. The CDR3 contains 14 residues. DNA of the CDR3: TGTGCCAGCACCCCGGACCTTTCCTACAATGAGCAGTTCTTC. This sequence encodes CASTPDLSYNEQFF.

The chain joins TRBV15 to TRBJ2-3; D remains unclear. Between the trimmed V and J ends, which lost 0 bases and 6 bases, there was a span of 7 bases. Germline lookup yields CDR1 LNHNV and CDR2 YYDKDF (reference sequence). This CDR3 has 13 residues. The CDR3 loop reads CATSRDRADTQYF. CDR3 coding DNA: TGTGCCACCAGCAGAGATCGAGCGGATACGCAGTATTTT.